This TCR beta chain stems from a study of T cell responses to AZD1222 COVID-19 vaccine. Whole-study findings and limits: Mapped onto spike, vaccine-associated CD4 TCRs spanned it and were dominant at 160-218 and 743-854.

To note about this clone: Its antigen is still unknown.

Profiling relied on immunoSEQ multiplex PCR, and the TCRdb table lists in-frame clones only, not all of them. Among some 120,000 clones listed, about 89% were seen once. V was trimmed by 7 bases and J by 3 bases, leaving 12 bases between them. Germline V gives CDR1 MRHNA, CDR2 SNTAGT. The CDR3 contains 13 residues. The V call is TRBV6-4, the J call TRBJ1-1, with no clear D. The sequence was obtained from an adult in good health. This material consisted of peripheral blood, taken on day 0 of AZD1222 vaccination. The CDR3 DNA sequence: TGTGCCAGCAAAAAAGAGGTGGACACTGAAGCTTTCTTT. The encoded protein is CASKKEVDTEAFF.